This T cell receptor beta chain is from a study of Ad26.COV2.S vaccination and SARS-CoV-2 variants. In the study overall: In the study, Ad26.COV2.S was injected intramuscularly once, or twice 56 days apart.

The treatment here: roughly 19 received Ad26.COV2.S at low or high dose, single or two shots; about 5 received placebo; per-sample allocation not given. Day 63 after the first injection of vaccine or placebo was the sampling time. Data came from immunoSEQ multiplex PCR; TCRdb stores just in-frame clones and leaves some out. The table includes about 460,000 clones, 80% to 90% detected once. Germline V CDR1 and CDR2: LGHDT, YNNKEL (reference sequence). V shed 4 bases and J shed 2 bases, with 15 bases lying between them. This CDR3 has 15 amino acids. The material sequenced was peripheral blood, taken in a trial of Ad26.COV2.S vaccine versus placebo. The chain is built from TRBV3-1 (or the pseudogene TRBV3-2) and TRBJ2-7, with D possibly being TRBD2 (5 bases). The TCR sequence derives from a person between 18 and 59 years old who received the Ad26.COV2.S COVID-19 vaccine or a placebo. CDR3 sequence: CASSPAADPTYEQYF. As DNA, the CDR3 is TGTGCCAGCAGCCCGGCAGCGGACCCAACCTACGAGCAGTACTTC.